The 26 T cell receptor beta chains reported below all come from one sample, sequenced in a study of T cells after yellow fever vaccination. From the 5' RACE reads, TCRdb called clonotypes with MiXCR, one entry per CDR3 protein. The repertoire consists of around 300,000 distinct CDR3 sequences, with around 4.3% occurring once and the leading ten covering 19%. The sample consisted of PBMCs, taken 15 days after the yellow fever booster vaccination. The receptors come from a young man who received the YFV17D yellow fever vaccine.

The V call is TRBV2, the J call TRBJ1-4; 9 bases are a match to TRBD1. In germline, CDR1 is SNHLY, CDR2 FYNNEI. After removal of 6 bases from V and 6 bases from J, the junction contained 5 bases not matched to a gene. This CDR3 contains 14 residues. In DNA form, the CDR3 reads TGTGCCAGCAGCGGGACAGGGTCGGATGAAAAACTGTTTTTT. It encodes CASSGTGSDEKLFF.

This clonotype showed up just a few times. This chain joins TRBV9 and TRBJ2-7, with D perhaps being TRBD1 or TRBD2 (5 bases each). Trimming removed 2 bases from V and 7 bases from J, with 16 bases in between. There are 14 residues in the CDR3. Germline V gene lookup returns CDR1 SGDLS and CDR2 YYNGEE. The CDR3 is CASSVYSGANEQYF. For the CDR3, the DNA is TGTGCCAGCAGCGTTTATTCCGGGGCGAATGAGCAGTACTTC. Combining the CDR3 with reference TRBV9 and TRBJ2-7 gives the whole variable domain DSGVTQTPKHLITATGQRVTLRCSPRSGDLSVYWYQQSLDQGLQFLIQYYNGEERAKGNILERFSAQQFPDLHSELNLSSLELGDSALYFCASSVYSGANEQYFGPGTRLTVT.

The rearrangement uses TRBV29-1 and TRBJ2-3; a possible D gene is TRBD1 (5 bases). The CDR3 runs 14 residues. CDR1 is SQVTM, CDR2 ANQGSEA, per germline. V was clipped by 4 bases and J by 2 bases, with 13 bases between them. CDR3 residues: CSVGEGAVTDTQYF. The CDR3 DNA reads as TGCAGCGTTGGAGAAGGGGCAGTCACAGATACGCAGTATTTT.

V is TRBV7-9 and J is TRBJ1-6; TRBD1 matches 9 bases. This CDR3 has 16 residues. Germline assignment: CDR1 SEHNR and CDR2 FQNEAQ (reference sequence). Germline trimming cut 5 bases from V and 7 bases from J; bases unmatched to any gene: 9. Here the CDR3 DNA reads TGTGCCAGCAGCCCCCGGACAGGGGAAAAGAATTCACCCCTCCACTTT. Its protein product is CASSPRTGEKNSPLHF.

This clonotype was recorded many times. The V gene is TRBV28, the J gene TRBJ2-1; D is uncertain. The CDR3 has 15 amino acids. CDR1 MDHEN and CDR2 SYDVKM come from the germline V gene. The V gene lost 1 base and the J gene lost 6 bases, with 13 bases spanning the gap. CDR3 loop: CASSLSPGRANEQFF. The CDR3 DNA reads TGTGCCAGCAGTTTATCCCCTGGACGGGCCAATGAGCAGTTCTTC.

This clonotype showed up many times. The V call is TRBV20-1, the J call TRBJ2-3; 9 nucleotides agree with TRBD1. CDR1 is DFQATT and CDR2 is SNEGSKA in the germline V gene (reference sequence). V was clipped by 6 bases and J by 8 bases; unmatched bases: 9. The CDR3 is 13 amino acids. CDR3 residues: CSACRDRDPTQYF. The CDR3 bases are TGCAGTGCGTGCCGGGACAGGGATCCTACGCAGTATTTT.

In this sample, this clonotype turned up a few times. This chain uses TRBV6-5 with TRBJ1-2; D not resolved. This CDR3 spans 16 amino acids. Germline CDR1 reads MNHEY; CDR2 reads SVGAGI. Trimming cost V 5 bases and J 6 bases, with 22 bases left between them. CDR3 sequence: CASSPNLVQPRDGYTF. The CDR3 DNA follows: TGTGCCAGCAGTCCGAACTTGGTCCAGCCCCGGGATGGCTACACCTTC.

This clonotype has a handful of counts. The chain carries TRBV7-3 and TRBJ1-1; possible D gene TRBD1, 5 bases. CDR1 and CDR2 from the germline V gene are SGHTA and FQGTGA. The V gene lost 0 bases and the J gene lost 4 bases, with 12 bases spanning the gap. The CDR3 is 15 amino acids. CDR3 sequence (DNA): TGTGCCAGCAGCTTAACGGGGGACTTATCCACTGAAGCTTTCTTT. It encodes CASSLTGDLSTEAFF.

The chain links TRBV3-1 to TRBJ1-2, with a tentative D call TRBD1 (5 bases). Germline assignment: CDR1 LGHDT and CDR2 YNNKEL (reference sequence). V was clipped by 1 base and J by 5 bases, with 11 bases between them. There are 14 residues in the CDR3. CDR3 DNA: TGTGCCAGCAGCCAAGGGAGGGGATGGTATGGCTACACCTTC. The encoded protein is CASSQGRGWYGYTF.

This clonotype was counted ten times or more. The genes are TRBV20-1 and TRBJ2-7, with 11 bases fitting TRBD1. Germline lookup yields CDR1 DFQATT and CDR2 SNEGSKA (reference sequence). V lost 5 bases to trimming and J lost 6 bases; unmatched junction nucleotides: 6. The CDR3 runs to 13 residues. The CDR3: CSAYRTGGGEQYF. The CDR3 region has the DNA TGCAGTGCTTACAGGACAGGGGGCGGCGAGCAGTACTTC.

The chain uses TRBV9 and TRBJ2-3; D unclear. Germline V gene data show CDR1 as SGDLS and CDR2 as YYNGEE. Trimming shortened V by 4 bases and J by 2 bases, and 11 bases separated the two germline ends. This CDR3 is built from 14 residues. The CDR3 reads CASSPPPYTDTQYF. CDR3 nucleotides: TGTGCCAGCAGCCCCCCTCCCTACACAGATACGCAGTATTTT.

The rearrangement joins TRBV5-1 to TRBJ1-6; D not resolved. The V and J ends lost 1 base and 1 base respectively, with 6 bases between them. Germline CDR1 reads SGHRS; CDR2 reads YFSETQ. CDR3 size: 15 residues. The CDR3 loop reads CASSLLGSYNSPLHF. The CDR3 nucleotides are TGCGCCAGCAGCTTGCTGGGGTCCTATAATTCACCCCTCCACTTT.

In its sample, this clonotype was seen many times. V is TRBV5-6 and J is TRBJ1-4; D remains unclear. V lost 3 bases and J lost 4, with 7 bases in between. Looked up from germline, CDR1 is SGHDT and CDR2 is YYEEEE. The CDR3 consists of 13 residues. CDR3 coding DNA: TGTGCCAGCAGCTCGAGGAGTAATGAAAAACTGTTTTTT. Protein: CASSSRSNEKLFF.

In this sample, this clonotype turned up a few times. The DNA for the CDR3 is TGTGCCAGCAGCTACCCTCTCGGGACCCTGGACACTGAAGCTTTCTTT. Amino acid sequence: CASSYPLGTLDTEAFF. The rearrangement uses TRBV7-9 and TRBJ1-1, with a weak D call TRBD1 (5 bases). Germline V gene data show CDR1 as SEHNR and CDR2 as FQNEAQ (reference sequence). The CDR3 loop spans 16 amino acids. Deletions cut 4 bases from V and 3 bases from J, with 18 bases between. Variable domain in full (rest from reference TRBV7-9 and TRBJ1-1): DTGVSQNPRHKITKRGQNVTFRCDPISEHNRLYWYRQTLGQGPEFLTYFQNEAQLEKSRLLSDRFSAERPKGSFSTLEIQRTEQGDSAMYLCASSYPLGTLDTEAFFGQGTRLTVV.

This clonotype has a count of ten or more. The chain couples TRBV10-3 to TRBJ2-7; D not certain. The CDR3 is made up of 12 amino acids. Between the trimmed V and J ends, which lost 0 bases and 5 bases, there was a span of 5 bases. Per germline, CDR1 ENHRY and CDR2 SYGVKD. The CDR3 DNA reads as TGTGCCATCAGTGAGTCGGGTCACGAGCAGTACGTC. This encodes CAISESGHEQYV.

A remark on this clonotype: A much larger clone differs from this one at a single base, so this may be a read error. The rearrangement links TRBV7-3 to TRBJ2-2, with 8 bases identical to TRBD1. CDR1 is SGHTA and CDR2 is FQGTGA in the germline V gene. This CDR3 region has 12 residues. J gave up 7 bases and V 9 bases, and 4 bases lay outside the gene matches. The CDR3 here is CASVQGDGELFF. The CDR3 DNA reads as TGTGCCAGTGTACAGGGGGACGGGGAGCTGTTTTTT.

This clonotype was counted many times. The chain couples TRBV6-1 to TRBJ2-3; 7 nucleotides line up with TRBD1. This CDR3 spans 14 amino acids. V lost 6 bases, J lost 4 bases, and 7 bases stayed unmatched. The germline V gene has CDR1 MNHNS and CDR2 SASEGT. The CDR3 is CASRQGVGADTQYF. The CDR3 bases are TGTGCCAGCAGGCAGGGGGTGGGCGCAGATACGCAGTATTTT.

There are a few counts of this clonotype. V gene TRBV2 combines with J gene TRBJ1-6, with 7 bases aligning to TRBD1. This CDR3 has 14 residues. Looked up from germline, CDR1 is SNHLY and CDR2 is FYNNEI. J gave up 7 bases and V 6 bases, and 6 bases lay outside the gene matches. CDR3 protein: CASRRDSLNSPLHF. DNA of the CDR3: TGTGCCAGCAGAAGGGACAGCTTGAATTCACCCCTCCACTTT.

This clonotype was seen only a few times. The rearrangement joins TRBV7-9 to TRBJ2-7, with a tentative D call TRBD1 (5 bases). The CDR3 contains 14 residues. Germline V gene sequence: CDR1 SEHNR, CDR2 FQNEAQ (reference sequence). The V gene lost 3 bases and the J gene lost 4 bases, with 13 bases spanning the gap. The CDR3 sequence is CASSLDPGPYEQYV. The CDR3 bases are TGTGCCAGCAGCTTGGATCCAGGGCCATACGAGCAGTACGTC.

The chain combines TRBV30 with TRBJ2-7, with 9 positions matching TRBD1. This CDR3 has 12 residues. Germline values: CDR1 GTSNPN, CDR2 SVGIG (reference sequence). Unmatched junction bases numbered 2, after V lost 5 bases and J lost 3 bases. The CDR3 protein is CAWDRGNYEQYF. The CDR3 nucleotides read TGTGCCTGGGACAGGGGGAACTACGAGCAGTACTTC.

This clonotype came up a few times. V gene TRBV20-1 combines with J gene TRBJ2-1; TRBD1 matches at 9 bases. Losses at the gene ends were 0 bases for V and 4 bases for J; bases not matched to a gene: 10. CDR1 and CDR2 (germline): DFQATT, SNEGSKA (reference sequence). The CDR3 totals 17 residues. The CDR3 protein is CSARDPGTGPSYNEQFF. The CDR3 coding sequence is TGCAGTGCTAGAGATCCCGGGACAGGGCCCTCTTACAATGAGCAGTTCTTC.

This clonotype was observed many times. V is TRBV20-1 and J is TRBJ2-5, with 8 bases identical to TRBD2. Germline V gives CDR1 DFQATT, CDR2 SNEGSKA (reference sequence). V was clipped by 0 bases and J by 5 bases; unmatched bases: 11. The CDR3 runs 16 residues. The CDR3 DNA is TGCAGTGCTAGAGATCGACCGGGGGGGCCTAGTGAGACCCAGTACTTC. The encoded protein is CSARDRPGGPSETQYF.

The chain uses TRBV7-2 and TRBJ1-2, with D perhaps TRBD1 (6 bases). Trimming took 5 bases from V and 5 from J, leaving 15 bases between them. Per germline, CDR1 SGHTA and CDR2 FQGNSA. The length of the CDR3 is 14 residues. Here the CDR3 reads CASSPWTVSYGYTF. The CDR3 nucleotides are TGTGCCAGCAGCCCTTGGACAGTTAGTTATGGCTACACCTTC. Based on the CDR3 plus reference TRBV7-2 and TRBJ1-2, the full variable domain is GAGVSQSPSNKVTEKGKDVELRCDPISGHTALYWYRQSLGQGLEFLIYFQGNSAPDKSGLPSDRFSAERTGGSVSTLTIQRTQQEDSAVYLCASSPWTVSYGYTFGSGTRLTVV.

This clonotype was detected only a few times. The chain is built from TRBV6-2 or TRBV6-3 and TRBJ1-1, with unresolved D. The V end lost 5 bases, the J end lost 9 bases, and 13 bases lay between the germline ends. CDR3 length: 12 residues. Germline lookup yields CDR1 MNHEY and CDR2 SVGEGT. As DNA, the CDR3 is TGTGCCAGCAGTACGGGAGCCATTAAAGCTTTCTTT. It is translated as CASSTGAIKAFF.

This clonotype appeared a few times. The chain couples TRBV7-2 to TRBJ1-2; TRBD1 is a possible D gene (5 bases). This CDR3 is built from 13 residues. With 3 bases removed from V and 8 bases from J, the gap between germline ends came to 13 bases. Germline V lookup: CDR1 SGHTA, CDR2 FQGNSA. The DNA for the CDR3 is TGTGCCAGCAGCTTGCAGGGCCGGGGAGGCTACACCTTC. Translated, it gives CASSLQGRGGYTF.

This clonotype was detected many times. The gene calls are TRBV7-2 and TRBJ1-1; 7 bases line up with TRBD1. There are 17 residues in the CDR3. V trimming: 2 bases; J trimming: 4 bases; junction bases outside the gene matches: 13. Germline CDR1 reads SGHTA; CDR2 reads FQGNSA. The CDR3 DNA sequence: TGTGCCAGCAGCTTATCAGTGTACAGGGGAGGGGGCACTGAAGCTTTCTTT. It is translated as CASSLSVYRGGGTEAFF.